Listed below are T cell receptor beta chains from one sample, sequenced in a study of blood T cell repertoires in COVID-19. Libraries were prepared by immunoSEQ multiplex PCR; TCRdb keeps only in-frame clonotypes and omits some of them. The repertoire holds nearly 350,000 clones, with more than 75% as singletons. Material for sequencing was PBMCs or T cells enriched from blood (not recorded which). These receptors were taken from a woman in her twenties or thirties who had recovered from COVID-19. Each CDR3 is given with its conserved first and last residue. A D gene is named only where the DNA matches it firmly. Clone size is shown for a subset of rows, as once, few, many or a class of expanded clone.

clone_size	v_call	d_call	j_call	cdr3_aa	cdr3_nt
.	TRBV2	TRBD2	TRBJ2-7	CASQGTSGAGEQYF	TGTGCCAGCCAGGGGACTAGCGGGGCTGGGGAGCAGTACTTC
.	TRBV29-1	TRBD1	TRBJ2-1	CSASGGTGMDEQFF	TGCAGCGCATCAGGGGGAACAGGGATGGATGAGCAGTTCTTC
.	TRBV13	TRBD2	TRBJ2-7	CASSLVGGVAYEQYF	TGTGCCAGCAGCTTAGTCGGGGGGGTCGCCTACGAGCAGTACTTC
.	TRBV30	.	TRBJ2-4	CAWSRTAGKNIQYF	TGTGCCTGGAGTCGGACTGCGGGCAAAAACATTCAGTACTTC
.	TRBV7-2	TRBD1	TRBJ1-2	CASSMDREHGYTF	TGTGCCAGCAGCATGGACAGGGAGCATGGCTACACCTTC
.	TRBV2	.	TRBJ1-6	CASSGGRNSPLHF	TGTGCCAGCAGTGGGGGGCGGAATTCACCCCTCCACTTT
.	TRBV7-6	TRBD1	TRBJ2-2	CASSMGQGTFTGELFF	TGTGCCAGCAGCATGGGACAGGGCACGTTTACCGGGGAGCTGTTTTTT
.	TRBV28	.	TRBJ2-3	CASRQRRDTQYF	TGTGCCAGCAGGCAGCGACGAGATACGCAGTATTTT
.	TRBV5-8	.	TRBJ2-1	CASSMNRRGPGHNEQFF	TGTGCCAGCAGCATGAATCGGCGGGGCCCCGGGCACAATGAGCAGTTCTTC
.	TRBV23-1	TRBD1	TRBJ1-6	CASSQAEPGQGTNLDNSPLHF	TGCGCCAGCAGCCAAGCGGAACCGGGACAGGGCACCAATCTTGATAATTCACCCCTCCACTTT
.	TRBV27	.	TRBJ1-4	CASSLKPTNEKLFF	TGTGCCAGCAGTTTAAAGCCAACTAATGAAAAACTGTTTTTT
few	TRBV7-2	TRBD1	TRBJ2-7	CASSKDRGREQYF	TGTGCCAGCAGCAAGGACAGGGGGCGTGAGCAGTACTTC
.	TRBV28	TRBD1	TRBJ1-2	CASRATGTGNYGYTF	TGTGCCAGCAGGGCGACCGGGACAGGCAACTATGGCTACACCTTC
once	TRBV24-1	TRBD1	TRBJ2-5	CATSDRQGSQETQYF	TGTGCCACCAGTGATCGACAGGGGAGCCAAGAGACCCAGTACTTC
.	TRBV4-1	TRBD1	TRBJ2-5	CASMGSQGAAPQETQYF	TGCGCCAGCATGGGTTCCCAGGGGGCGGCGCCCCAAGAGACCCAGTACTTC
.	TRBV30	.	TRBJ1-3	CAQDSDGNTIYF	TGTGCCCAGGACAGCGATGGAAACACCATATATTTT
once	TRBV7-2	TRBD1	TRBJ2-1	CASSASGTGGNEQFF	TGTGCCAGCAGCGCCTCCGGGACAGGGGGTAATGAGCAGTTCTTC
.	TRBV5-1	TRBD2	TRBJ2-1	CASSDLLAGGSDEQFF	TGCGCCAGCAGCGACCTCCTAGCGGGGGGCTCGGATGAGCAGTTCTTC
.	TRBV24-1	TRBD1	TRBJ2-3	CATSDLGTEGLADTQYF	TGTGCCACCAGTGATTTAGGGACAGAGGGGTTGGCAGATACGCAGTATTTT
.	TRBV3-1/TRBV3-2	TRBD2	TRBJ2-1	CASSYQTSGLQFF	TGTGCCAGCAGCTACCAGACTAGCGGGCTGCAGTTCTTC
.	TRBV5-4	TRBD2	TRBJ2-7	CASSLILASGYYEQYF	TGTGCCAGCAGCTTAATTTTGGCTAGCGGATACTACGAGCAGTACTTC
.	TRBV4-2	TRBD2	TRBJ2-2	CASSQGGLAGRTGELFF	TGTGCCAGCAGCCAGGGGGGACTAGCGGGGCGGACCGGGGAGCTGTTTTTT
.	TRBV19	.	TRBJ1-2	CASIPPGANYGYTF	TGTGCCAGTATTCCCCCGGGGGCTAACTATGGCTACACCTTC
.	TRBV18	TRBD1	TRBJ2-7	CASSPARDRVYEQYF	TGTGCCAGCTCACCAGCAAGGGACAGGGTCTACGAGCAGTACTTC
.	TRBV28	TRBD1	TRBJ1-4	CASGGTGANEKLFF	TGTGCCAGCGGCGGGACAGGGGCTAATGAAAAACTGTTTTTT
.	TRBV28	TRBD1	TRBJ2-7	CASSLDRVRNEQYF	TGTGCCAGCAGTTTAGACAGGGTAAGGAACGAGCAGTACTTC
.	TRBV4-1	.	TRBJ1-2	CASSQEERTANYGYTF	TGCGCCAGCAGCCAAGAGGAACGGACAGCTAACTATGGCTACACCTTC
once	TRBV19	TRBD1	TRBJ1-5	CASSIDLAGTAHSNQPQHF	TGTGCCAGTAGTATAGATTTAGCCGGGACAGCTCACAGCAATCAGCCCCAGCATTTT
once	TRBV5-5	.	TRBJ2-2	CASSLGRWRADTGELFF	TGTGCCAGCAGCTTGGGGCGGTGGAGGGCGGACACCGGGGAGCTGTTTTTT
.	TRBV30	TRBD2	TRBJ2-7	CACESGGQGYEQYF	TGTGCCTGTGAGTCGGGGGGGCAGGGCTACGAGCAGTACTTC
.	TRBV28	.	TRBJ2-5	CASSFPLGYQETQYF	TGTGCCAGCAGTTTCCCGCTTGGCTACCAAGAGACCCAGTACTTC
.	TRBV5-1	TRBD2	TRBJ2-1	CASSLGSSGEPYNEQFF	TGCGCCAGCAGCTTGGGGTCTAGCGGGGAACCCTACAATGAGCAGTTCTTC
.	TRBV6-2/TRBV6-3	.	TRBJ2-1	CASSSVSGYYNEQFF	TGTGCCAGCAGTTCAGTGTCGGGGTATTACAATGAGCAGTTCTTC
.	TRBV18	.	TRBJ1-2	CASSPSSEANYGYTF	TGTGCCAGCTCACCTAGTAGTGAAGCTAACTATGGCTACACCTTC
.	TRBV27	.	TRBJ1-5	CASSRGDQPQHF	TGTGCCAGCTCCAGGGGAGACCAGCCCCAGCATTTT
.	TRBV4-1	TRBD2	TRBJ2-1	CASSRRTSGRTSYNEQFF	TGCGCCAGCAGCCGACGGACTAGCGGGCGCACTTCCTACAATGAGCAGTTCTTC
.	TRBV28	.	TRBJ2-1	CASSLGGNLGYEQFF	TGTGCCAGCAGTTTAGGGGGGAACCTAGGCTATGAGCAGTTCTTC
.	TRBV7-9	.	TRBJ2-3	CASSLQGGTDTQYF	TGTGCCAGCAGCTTACAAGGGGGCACAGATACGCAGTATTTT
.	TRBV2	TRBD2	TRBJ2-7	CASSDRRGSYEQYF	TGTGCCAGCAGTGATCGGCGGGGGTCCTACGAGCAGTACTTC
.	TRBV11-2	TRBD1	TRBJ1-5	CASSAGTGGLQPQHF	TGTGCCAGCAGCGCCGGGACAGGGGGTCTACAGCCCCAGCATTTT